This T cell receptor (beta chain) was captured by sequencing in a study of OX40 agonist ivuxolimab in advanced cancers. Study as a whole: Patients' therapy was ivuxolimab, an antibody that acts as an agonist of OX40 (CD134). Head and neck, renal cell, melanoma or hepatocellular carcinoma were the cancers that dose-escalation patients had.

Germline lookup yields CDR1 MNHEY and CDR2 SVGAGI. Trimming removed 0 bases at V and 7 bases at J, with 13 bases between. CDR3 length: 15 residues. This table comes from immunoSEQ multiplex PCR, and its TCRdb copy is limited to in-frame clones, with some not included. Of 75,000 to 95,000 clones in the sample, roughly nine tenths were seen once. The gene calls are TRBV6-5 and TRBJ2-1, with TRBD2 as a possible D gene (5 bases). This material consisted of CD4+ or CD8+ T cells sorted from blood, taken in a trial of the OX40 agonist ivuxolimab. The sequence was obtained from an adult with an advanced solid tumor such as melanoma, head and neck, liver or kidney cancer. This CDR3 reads CASSYSGGLGNEQFF. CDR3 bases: TGTGCCAGCAGTTACTCGGGCGGGTTGGGGAATGAGCAGTTCTTC.